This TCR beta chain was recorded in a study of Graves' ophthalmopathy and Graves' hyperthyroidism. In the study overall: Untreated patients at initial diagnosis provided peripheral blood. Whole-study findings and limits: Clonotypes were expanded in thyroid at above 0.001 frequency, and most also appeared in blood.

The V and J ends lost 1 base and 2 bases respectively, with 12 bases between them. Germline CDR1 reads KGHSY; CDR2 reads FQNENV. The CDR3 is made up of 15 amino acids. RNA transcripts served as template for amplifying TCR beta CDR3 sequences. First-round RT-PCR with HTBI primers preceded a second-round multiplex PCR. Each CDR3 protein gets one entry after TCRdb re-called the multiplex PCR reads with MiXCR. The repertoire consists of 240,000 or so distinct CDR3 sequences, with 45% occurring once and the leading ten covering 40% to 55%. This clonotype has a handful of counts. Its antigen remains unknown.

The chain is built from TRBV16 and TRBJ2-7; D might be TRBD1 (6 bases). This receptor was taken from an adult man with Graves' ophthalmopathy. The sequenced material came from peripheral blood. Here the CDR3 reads CASSQFGGRTYEQYF. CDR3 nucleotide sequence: TGTGCCAGCAGCCAATTTGGGGGCAGAACCTACGAGCAGTACTTC.